The T cell receptor (beta chain) described here comes from a study of T cells expressing NK-cell markers. Broader study findings: Several donors likewise had their CD3+CD56-NKG2C+ fraction led by these clonotypes.

UMI-tagged 5'RACE template switching yielded the TCR beta cDNA. TCRdb reprocessed the 5' RACE reads and stores each CDR3 protein as one record, lacking DNA. This sample's table reports roughly 420,000 distinct CDR3 sequences. With regard to this clonotype: Its antigen is as yet unknown.

In germline, CDR1 is KGHSH, CDR2 LQKENI. The CDR3 is made up of 16 amino acids. Sequenced: blood T cells: a sorted CD56 or NKG2C T cell subset, CD4+ or CD8+ T cells, or bulk PBMC T cells (not recorded which). V usage is TRBV18 and J usage is TRBJ2-1; TCRdb calls TRBD1, which cannot be checked without DNA. The TCR was taken from a woman aged 18 to 75 in good health. CDR3 loop: CASSPPSSRGYNEQFF.